The 10 T cell receptor beta chains below all came from one sample that was sequenced in a study of OX40 agonist ivuxolimab in advanced cancers. Using immunoSEQ multiplex PCR, the repertoire was profiled, and TCRdb retains in-frame clones only, with some absent. The sample holds tens of thousands of clones, 80% to 95% seen once. Source: CD4+ or CD8+ T cells sorted from blood, taken in a trial of the OX40 agonist ivuxolimab. Every receptor here comes from an adult with an advanced solid tumor such as melanoma, head and neck, liver or kidney cancer.

The V and J genes are TRBV15 and TRBJ2-1; possibly TRBD2 for D (5 bases). Germline V gene lookup returns CDR1 LNHNV and CDR2 YYDKDF (reference sequence). CDR3 length equals 12 residues. V was cut by 5 bases and J by 4 bases, with 6 bases left in between. CDR3 in DNA: TGTGCCACCAGCGGCGGGTACAATGAGCAGTTCTTC. It is translated as CATSGGYNEQFF.

This chain links TRBV7-2 with TRBJ1-3, with unresolved D. Germline V lookup: CDR1 SGHTA, CDR2 FQGNSA. Trimming took 2 bases from V and 0 from J, leaving 14 bases between them. The length of the CDR3 is 17 residues. CDR3 residues: CASSLLGSVSSGNTIYF. The CDR3 nucleotides read TGTGCCAGCAGCTTATTGGGGTCGGTAAGCTCTGGAAACACCATATATTTT.

On this clone: Within the sample, other DNA sequences also encode this same CDR3. The chain links TRBV30 to TRBJ2-5; D is tentatively TRBD1 or TRBD2 (5 bases each). Germline CDR1 reads GTSNPN; CDR2 reads SVGIG (reference sequence). This CDR3 contains 13 residues. V lost 2 bases and J 1 base, leaving 8 bases between the germline ends. CDR3 DNA sequence: TGTGCCTGGAGTCCCGGGGCCCAAGAGACCCAGTACTTC. It is translated as CAWSPGAQETQYF. The entire variable domain, with the rest obtained from reference TRBV30 and TRBJ2-5, is as follows: SQTIHQWPATLVQPVGSPLSLECTVEGTSNPNLYWYRQAAGRGLQLLFYSVGIGQISSEVPQNLSASRPQDRQFILSSKKLLLSDSGFYLCAWSPGAQETQYFGPGTRLLVL.

The chain is built from TRBV14 and TRBJ2-5; 8 bases match TRBD1. The germline V gene has CDR1 SGHDN and CDR2 FVKESK. V lost 4 bases, J lost 5 bases, and 3 bases stayed unmatched. The CDR3 spans 13 residues. This CDR3 is CASSRDRLETQYF. The CDR3 DNA reads as TGTGCCAGCAGCCGGGACAGGTTGGAGACCCAGTACTTC.

This rearrangement joins TRBV9 to TRBJ2-5, with 8 bases fitting TRBD1. V was clipped by 1 base and J by 4 bases; unmatched bases: 9. This CDR3 is 16 amino acids long. From germline, CDR1 is SGDLS and CDR2 YYNGEE. CDR3 in DNA: TGTGCCAGCAGCGTACATTCCCAGGGGGCAGGAGAGACCCAGTACTTC. Protein product: CASSVHSQGAGETQYF.

The chain links TRBV6-1 to TRBJ2-3; 9 positions agree with TRBD2. This CDR3 is 15 amino acids long. Germline values: CDR1 MNHNS, CDR2 SASEGT. V trimming: 6 bases; J trimming: 4 bases; junction bases outside the gene matches: 8. CDR3 sequence: CASRPGLATPDTQYF. CDR3 DNA sequence: TGTGCCAGCAGACCTGGACTAGCGACACCAGATACGCAGTATTTT.

There are a few counts of this clone. The rearrangement uses TRBV11-1 and TRBJ2-1; 7 bases are shared with TRBD2. The CDR3 contains 13 residues. CDR1 is SGHAT and CDR2 is FQDESV in the germline V gene (reference sequence). The V gene end was trimmed by 8 bases and the J gene end by 5 bases; junction bases not matched to a gene: 6. DNA for the CDR3: TGTGCCAGCGCAGCGGGACGGAACAATGAGCAGTTCTTC. Its protein product is CASAAGRNNEQFF. Variable domain in full (rest from reference TRBV11-1 and TRBJ2-1): EAEVAQSPRYKITEKSQAVAFWCDPISGHATLYWYRQILGQGPELLVQFQDESVVDDSQLPKDRFSAERLKGVDSTLKIQPAELGDSAMYLCASAAGRNNEQFFGPGTRLTVL.

This clone was observed a single time. V and J are TRBV28 and TRBJ1-1, with D unclear. CDR3 length: 15 amino acids. Trimming cost V 7 bases and J 1 base, with 16 bases left between them. CDR1 MDHEN and CDR2 SYDVKM come from the germline V gene. CDR3 sequence: CASTLPGRPNTEAFF. The CDR3 region has the DNA TGTGCCAGCACCCTCCCAGGCCGACCGAACACTGAAGCTTTCTTT.

This clone showed up just a few times. The chain is built from TRBV27 and TRBJ2-2; 7 nucleotides agree with TRBD2. Germline loops: CDR1 MNHEY, CDR2 SMNVEV (reference sequence). With V trimmed by 8 bases and J by 7 bases, 13 bases remained unmatched. The CDR3 contains 15 residues. The CDR3 DNA sequence: TGTGCCAGCGGACGATGGGCTAGCGGAGTCGGGGAGCTGTTTTTT. Its protein is CASGRWASGVGELFF.

The chain uses TRBV7-2 and TRBJ2-5; 7 nucleotides agree with TRBD2. Germline V CDR1 and CDR2: SGHTA, FQGNSA. The J segment lost 5 bases and the V segment lost 3 bases, leaving 9 bases of the junction unmatched. CDR3 size: 15 residues. The CDR3 spells CASSFGGRDDETQYF. CDR3 in DNA: TGTGCCAGCAGCTTCGGGGGGAGGGATGACGAGACCCAGTACTTC.